This TCR beta chain was identified during a study of CD8 T cells in ankylosing spondylitis. The study, taken as a whole, reports: Roughly eight highly homologous variants made up a TCR beta motif that seemed to typify ankylosing spondylitis blood.

The CDR3 is 14 amino acids. Losses at the gene ends were 5 bases for V and 5 bases for J; bases not matched to a gene: 10. Germline V gene lookup returns CDR1 SQVTM and CDR2 ANQGSEA. TCRdb redid the calling of the 5' RACE reads with MiXCR, one entry per CDR3 protein. Of under 450,000 distinct CDR3 sequences in the sample, 15% to 20% are singletons; the top ten hold approximately 1%. This clonotype has ten or more counts. Its antigen is not known. The sequence came from a male donor with ankylosing spondylitis. Sequenced: blood, either unsorted or a sorted T cell fraction (not recorded which). The V gene is TRBV29-1, the J gene TRBJ2-3, with 7 bases lining up with TRBD2. Here the CDR3 reads CSVQGAGAGDTQYF. CDR3 in DNA: TGCAGCGTTCAAGGGGCGGGAGCAGGAGATACGCAGTATTTT.